These T cell receptor beta chains were read from a single sample in a study of shared clonotypes between healthy human individuals. The repertoire was sequenced with immunoSEQ multiplex PCR; TCRdb's copy has only in-frame clones and lacks some. Of about 2.2 million clones in the sample, about 93% were seen once. The material sequenced was naive CD8+ T cells from PBMCs. The receptor source for this set is a man aged 18 to 29 in good health. Some clones in this sample may be carry-over from other donors' samples. CDR3s include the opening cysteine and the closing phenylalanine or tryptophan. The order of the fields is D gene, J gene, V gene, clone size, CDR3 DNA, CDR3 protein. A D gene is named only where the DNA matches it firmly. The size entry is marked missing in some rows and otherwise reads once, few, many or a size class.

NA	TRBJ1-1	TRBV27	NA	TGTGCCAGCAGCCTCGCCAGGGCCACTGAAGCTTTCTTT	CASSLARATEAFF
NA	TRBJ2-7	TRBV6-5	NA	TGTGCCAGCAGTTACTCTAGGACAGCTTCCTACGAGCAGTACTTC	CASSYSRTASYEQYF
NA	TRBJ1-2	TRBV27	NA	TGTGCCAGCAGTGCAATCCGGACATTTTGGTATGGCTACACCTTC	CASSAIRTFWYGYTF
NA	TRBJ1-1	TRBV9	many	TGTGCCAGCAGCGTAGCAGGGAACACTGAAGCTTTCTTT	CASSVAGNTEAFF
TRBD2	TRBJ2-7	TRBV7-2	NA	TGTGCCAGCAGCGTGGGACTAGCGGGAGCGTGGGAGCAGTACTTC	CASSVGLAGAWEQYF
TRBD1	TRBJ1-5	TRBV27	NA	TGTGCCAGCAGTTTATCGATAACAGGGGGCGCACCCCAGCATTTT	CASSLSITGGAPQHF
NA	TRBJ2-4	TRBV2	NA	TGTGCCAGCAGTGAGGGGAGCGCCGCCTTAGTGGATCAGTACTTC	CASSEGSAALVDQYF
TRBD2	TRBJ2-7	TRBV27	NA	TGTGCCAGCAGTTTATCGAGGAGCGGGACCTACGAGCAGTACTTC	CASSLSRSGTYEQYF
NA	TRBJ2-1	TRBV9	NA	TGTGCCAGCAGCGTAGGGGCGGTCACCTTCAATGAGCAGTTCTTC	CASSVGAVTFNEQFF
TRBD2	TRBJ2-7	TRBV27	NA	TGTGCCAGCAGTACCAAGCACGGGACTAGCGGGAGAGACGAGCAGTACTTC	CASSTKHGTSGRDEQYF
NA	TRBJ1-1	TRBV4-1	NA	TGCGCCAGCAGCCAAGTATCCCAGACGAACACTGAAGCTTTCTTT	CASSQVSQTNTEAFF
NA	TRBJ2-3	TRBV7-8	NA	TGTGCCAGCAGCTTGGTGGGAAGCACAGATACGCAGTATTTT	CASSLVGSTDTQYF
TRBD2	TRBJ2-7	TRBV13	NA	TGTGCCAGCAGCTCACTAGCGGGAGGGCTCGAGCAGTACTTC	CASSSLAGGLEQYF
TRBD2	TRBJ2-1	TRBV4-2	NA	TGTGCCAGCAGCCCGTCATCTAGCGGGCGCACGTACAATGAGCAGTTCTTC	CASSPSSSGRTYNEQFF
NA	TRBJ1-5	TRBV7-8	NA	TGTGCCAGCAGCTCGAGGGGGGAGCAGCCTAGCAATCAGCCCCAGCATTTT	CASSSRGEQPSNQPQHF
NA	TRBJ2-1	TRBV29-1	NA	TGCAGCGTTGAGGAGGTTGAGGGGAGCTCCTACAATGAGCAGTTCTTC	CSVEEVEGSSYNEQFF
NA	TRBJ2-2	TRBV5-5	NA	TGTGCCAGCAGCTTGGAACAGGGTAAAGCCGGGGAGCTGTTTTTT	CASSLEQGKAGELFF
NA	TRBJ2-3	TRBV28	NA	TGTGCCAGCAGCCGAGGATTTGGGGACACAGATACGCAGTATTTT	CASSRGFGDTDTQYF
NA	TRBJ2-2	TRBV19	NA	TGTGCCCTCAAAAAAGAGGGTTCCAACACCGGGGAGCTGTTTTTT	CALKKEGSNTGELFF
NA	TRBJ2-1	TRBV28	NA	TGTGCCAGCAGTTTGAGCGGTGAGCAGTTCTTC	CASSLSGEQFF
TRBD1	TRBJ2-7	TRBV5-8	NA	TGTGCCAGCAGCTCTCCGGGACAGGGGTCCTACGAGCAGTACTTC	CASSSPGQGSYEQYF
TRBD1	TRBJ1-3	TRBV27	NA	TGTGCCAGCAGTAACCGGGACAGGAACACCATATATTTT	CASSNRDRNTIYF
NA	TRBJ1-1	TRBV5-6	NA	TGTGCCAGCAGCTTGGAACAGGGCACTGAAGCTTTCTTT	CASSLEQGTEAFF
NA	TRBJ1-4	TRBV6-1	NA	TGTGCCAGCAGTGTTTTTTCCTTTTTACCTGAAAAACTGTTTTTT	CASSVFSFLPEKLFF
TRBD1	TRBJ1-1	TRBV9	NA	TGTGCCAGCAGGGGACAGGGGGAGACTGAAGCTTTCTTT	CASRGQGETEAFF
NA	TRBJ1-1	TRBV27	NA	TGTGCCAGCAGTTTACCCCCCATTGTAGGGGGGGGGACTGAAGCTTTCTTT	CASSLPPIVGGGTEAFF
TRBD1	TRBJ1-2	TRBV6-4	few	TGTGCCAGCAGTGACTCGACAGGGGGAGGATATGGCTACACCTTC	CASSDSTGGGYGYTF
NA	TRBJ2-4	TRBV11-2	NA	TGTGCCAGCAGCCTTGTGGCCAAAAACATTCAGTACTTC	CASSLVAKNIQYF
TRBD2	TRBJ2-7	TRBV4-2	NA	TGTGCCAGCAGCCAAGATACCCCGGGAGGGGCCTACGAGCAGTACTTC	CASSQDTPGGAYEQYF
NA	TRBJ1-3	TRBV29-1	NA	TGCAGCGTTGAGGACAACTCTGGAAACACCATATATTTT	CSVEDNSGNTIYF
TRBD1	TRBJ1-2	TRBV9	NA	TGTGCCAGCAGCGATGGGACAGGGGTAAACTATGGCTACACCTTC	CASSDGTGVNYGYTF
NA	TRBJ2-7	TRBV14	NA	TGTGCCAGCAGCCAAGGGGAACGGGGCCCCCCCTACGAGCAGTACTTC	CASSQGERGPPYEQYF
NA	TRBJ2-7	TRBV6-5	once	TGTGCCAGCAGTTACGGCGGGCCCTCCTACGAGCAGTACTTC	CASSYGGPSYEQYF
NA	TRBJ1-6	TRBV7-9	NA	TGTGCCAGCAGCTTAACAGTCCGAAGGAATTCACCCCTCCACTTT	CASSLTVRRNSPLHF
NA	TRBJ2-7	TRBV7-9	once	TGTGCCAGCAGCTCTAACAGTTACGAGCAGTACTTC	CASSSNSYEQYF
NA	TRBJ1-5	TRBV6-1	NA	TGTGCCAGCAGTGAATGGACGGGCCTTATTCAGCCCCAGCATTTT	CASSEWTGLIQPQHF
NA	TRBJ2-2	TRBV19	NA	TGTGCCAGTATACCTCAGGGGACCGGGGAGCTGTTTTTT	CASIPQGTGELFF
NA	TRBJ2-3	TRBV7-2	once	TGTGCCAGCAGCCGAGTCCGACTACCTAGCACAGATACGCAGTATTTT	CASSRVRLPSTDTQYF
NA	TRBJ2-7	TRBV7-9	NA	TGTGCCAGCAGCTTAGGGGTCAGGGTAGACGAGCAGTACTTC	CASSLGVRVDEQYF
TRBD1	TRBJ1-2	TRBV9	NA	TGTGCCAGCAGCGTAGCTCAGGGGGCGAGCTATGGCTACACCTTC	CASSVAQGASYGYTF
NA	TRBJ1-2	TRBV10-3	NA	TGTGCCATCAGTGATTTACGGGAGCCTGGCTACACCTTC	CAISDLREPGYTF
NA	TRBJ2-5	TRBV10-1	NA	TGCGCCAGCAGTGAGTCGACTCAGGGGGGCCAAGAGACCCAGTACTTC	CASSESTQGGQETQYF
TRBD2	TRBJ2-5	TRBV5-1	NA	TGCGCCAGCAGCACCACACTAGCGGGGATACAAGAGACCCAGTACTTC	CASSTTLAGIQETQYF